These T cell receptor beta chains were read from a single sample in a study of T cells in Graves' hyperthyroidism and ophthalmopathy. TCRdb independently ran MiXCR on the multiplex PCR reads; one entry per CDR3 protein. The table lists 450,000 to 550,000 distinct CDR3 sequences, approximately 25% of them singletons, with roughly 12% in the top ten. The material sequenced was blood. The receptors originated from a woman in her twenties or thirties with Graves' ophthalmopathy. Both conserved end residues are part of each CDR3. The order of the fields is D gene, J gene, clone size, V gene, CDR3 DNA, CDR3 protein. The D gene is left open where the match is weak. Clone sizes are given selectively: once, few, many, or a class where the clone is expanded.

TRBD1	TRBJ1-5	many	TRBV10-1	TGCGCCGAGGGGTACCGGGACAGAATTAATAGCAATCAGCCCCAGCATTTT	CAEGYRDRINSNQPQHF
TRBD1	TRBJ1-3	many	TRBV19	TGTGCCAGTAGTATACGGCGGACAGGGAGCTCTGGAAACACCATATATTTT	CASSIRRTGSSGNTIYF
-	TRBJ2-2	-	TRBV6-2/TRBV6-3	TGTGCCAGCAGTGGGGGTCGTACCGGGGAGCTGTTTTTT	CASSGGRTGELFF
-	TRBJ2-5	few	TRBV9	TGTGCCAGCAGCGGATCGTCGACCCCGCTAGAGACCCAGTACTTC	CASSGSSTPLETQYF
-	TRBJ1-2	many	TRBV27	TGTGCCAGCAGTTTATTGGGGGGGGGGGTGTATGGCTACACCTTC	CASSLLGGGVYGYTF
-	TRBJ2-5	-	TRBV6-1	TGTGCCAGCAGTCCCCCGGGGAGTGGAGAGACCCAGTACTTC	CASSPPGSGETQYF
-	TRBJ2-5	-	TRBV6-5	TGTGCCAGCAGTTACTCAGGGGTTATTAAGACCCAGTACTTC	CASSYSGVIKTQYF
-	TRBJ1-6	-	TRBV6-1	TGTGCCAGCAGCCCCCAGGTGACTAAGAGGAATTCACCCCTCCACTTT	CASSPQVTKRNSPLHF
-	TRBJ2-2	few	TRBV11-2	TGTGCCAGCAGCTTCGCTCGGGGGACCGGGGAGCTGTTTTTT	CASSFARGTGELFF
TRBD2	TRBJ2-7	many	TRBV27	TGTGCCAGCAGCTGGACTAGCGGGACCTACGAGCAGTACTTC	CASSWTSGTYEQYF
-	TRBJ2-5	-	TRBV7-2	TGTGCCAGCAGCCGGACCCAGGGGCAAGAGACCCAGTACTTC	CASSRTQGQETQYF
-	TRBJ1-1	-	TRBV20-1	TGCAGTGCTAGAGATTGGGTCCCTGAAGCTTTCTTT	CSARDWVPEAFF
TRBD1	TRBJ1-5	few	TRBV6-2/TRBV6-3	TGTGCCAGCAGTTACTCGGACAGGGGGGGATATAGCAATCAGCCCCAGCATTTT	CASSYSDRGGYSNQPQHF
-	TRBJ1-1	many	TRBV7-3	TGTGCCAGCAGCTTATTCCCCTTTACAGGGTACGACACTGAAGCTTTCTTT	CASSLFPFTGYDTEAFF
-	TRBJ2-2	many	TRBV20-1	TGCAGTGCTAGAGCACTATATCCTACAACCCTGAGGACCGGGGAGCTGTTTTTT	CSARALYPTTLRTGELFF
-	TRBJ2-7	many	TRBV3-1	TGTGCCAGCAGCCAAGGGGGACCCACCTACGAGCAGTACTTC	CASSQGGPTYEQYF
TRBD1	TRBJ2-7	many	TRBV12-3/TRBV12-4	TGTGCCAGCAGTCCGGCCGGGACAGGGGTCACCTACGAGCAGTACTTC	CASSPAGTGVTYEQYF
-	TRBJ1-5	-	TRBV3-1	TGTGCCAGCAGCCTAGATCGAAAACAAGGGCAGCCCCAGCATTTT	CASSLDRKQGQPQHF
TRBD1	TRBJ1-1	many	TRBV7-9	TGTGCCAGCAGATCGCGGACAGGGTCAGGGAACACTGAAGCTTTCTTT	CASRSRTGSGNTEAFF
-	TRBJ1-1	many	TRBV6-1	TGTGCCAGCAGCTCCGGGGACTTGGGTGGTCTGAACACTGAAGCTTTCTTT	CASSSGDLGGLNTEAFF
-	TRBJ1-2	many	TRBV5-8	TGTGCCAGCAGCTTGGCAGGGTGGAATGGCTACACCTTC	CASSLAGWNGYTF
-	TRBJ1-2	many	TRBV7-8	TGTGCCAGCAGCCCCGGTACCGGCTACACCTTC	CASSPGTGYTF
-	TRBJ2-5	-	TRBV7-7	TGTGCTAGCAGCTTAGGACAAGGACCCCAAGAGACCCAGTACTTC	CASSLGQGPQETQYF
-	TRBJ2-5	-	TRBV27	TGTGCCAGCCGTTTCACCCTAGGCGGGACCCAGTACTTC	CASRFTLGGTQYF
-	TRBJ1-1	many	TRBV25-1	TGTGCCAGCAGTAGAATACCGCCCCTGCTGGAACATGGGGTTTCGATGAACACTGAAGCTTTCTTT	CASSRIPPLLEHGVSMNTEAFF
-	TRBJ2-7	-	TRBV11-2	TGTGCCAGCAGCTTAGATGGCGACGAGCAGTACTTC	CASSLDGDEQYF
-	TRBJ1-5	many	TRBV15	TGTGCCACCAGCAGAGATAAAAATCAGCCCCAGCATTTT	CATSRDKNQPQHF
-	TRBJ1-2	-	TRBV12-3/TRBV12-4	TGTGCCAGCAGTTTTTCGGTTTACTATGGCTACACCTTC	CASSFSVYYGYTF
-	TRBJ2-2	many	TRBV7-2	TGTGCCAGCAGCCGGGACATCAACACCGGGGAGCTGTTTTTT	CASSRDINTGELFF
-	TRBJ1-2	many	TRBV12-3/TRBV12-4	TGTGCCAGCAGTGCGACCGGGACCTATGGCTACACCTTC	CASSATGTYGYTF
-	TRBJ1-2	-	TRBV7-9	TGTGCCAGCAGCTTAGGGGACACCGACTATGGCTACACCTTC	CASSLGDTDYGYTF
-	TRBJ1-1	many	TRBV28	TGTGCCAGCAGACAACCGGGGGGCGGGAACACTGAAGCTTTCTTT	CASRQPGGGNTEAFF
-	TRBJ1-6	many	TRBV7-3	TGTGCCAGCAGCTTATTTGGGGAATTTGATTCACCCCTCCACTTT	CASSLFGEFDSPLHF
TRBD2	TRBJ2-5	many	TRBV9	TGTGCCAGCACCCTCCTTAGCGGGGGGGCGGGAGAGACCCAGTACTTC	CASTLLSGGAGETQYF
TRBD2	TRBJ2-5	-	TRBV20-1	TGCAGTGCGACCATCGCGGGGGGCCAAGAGACCCAGTACTTC	CSATIAGGQETQYF
-	TRBJ1-2	few	TRBV10-3	TGTGCCATCAGTGTAGATGGGGCCGCTGGCTATGGCTACACCTTC	CAISVDGAAGYGYTF
TRBD1	TRBJ1-2	-	TRBV6-5	TGTGCCAGCAGTTCCGGACAGGGGAGAAACTATGGCTACACCTTC	CASSSGQGRNYGYTF
-	TRBJ2-5	-	TRBV7-3	TGCGCCAGCAGCTTATATCCCCAAGAGACCCAGTCCTTC	CASSLYPQETQSF
TRBD1	TRBJ1-5	few	TRBV6-1	TGTGCCAGCAGTGAACAGGGGGCCGGTCAGCCCCAGCATTTT	CASSEQGAGQPQHF
-	TRBJ1-5	few	TRBV2	TGTGCCAGCAGTGGACAGGTTGATCAGCCCCAGCATTTT	CASSGQVDQPQHF
-	TRBJ2-7	-	TRBV28	TGTGCCAGCAGTTTATCGGCAGCCAGCGGCGAGCAGTACTTC	CASSLSAASGEQYF
-	TRBJ1-5	few	TRBV28	TGTGCCAGCAGCTCCCTCGACATGTGGAATCAGCCCCAGCATTTT	CASSSLDMWNQPQHF
TRBD1	TRBJ1-2	many	TRBV20-1	TGCAGTGCTACCCTTAGACAGGGCGGTGGCTACACCTTC	CSATLRQGGGYTF
-	TRBJ1-1	-	TRBV19	TGTGCCAGTACCTTAACGGGGGAGACTGAAGCTTTCTTT	CASTLTGETEAFF